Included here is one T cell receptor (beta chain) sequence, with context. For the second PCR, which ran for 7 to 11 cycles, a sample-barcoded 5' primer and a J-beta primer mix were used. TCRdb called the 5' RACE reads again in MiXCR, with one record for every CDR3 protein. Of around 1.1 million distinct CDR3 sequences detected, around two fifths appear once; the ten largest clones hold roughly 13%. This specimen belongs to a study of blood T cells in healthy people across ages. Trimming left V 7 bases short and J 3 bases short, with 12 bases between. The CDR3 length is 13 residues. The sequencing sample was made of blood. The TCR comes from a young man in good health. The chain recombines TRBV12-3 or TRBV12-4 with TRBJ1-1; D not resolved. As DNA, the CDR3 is TGTGCCAGCACGGTGGTTGGACACACTGAAGCTTTCTTT. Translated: CASTVVGHTEAFF.